These 31 T cell receptor beta chains were all obtained from the same sample, sequenced in a study of blood T cell repertoires in COVID-19. The protocol was immunoSEQ multiplex PCR, while the TCRdb copy is restricted to in-frame clones and leaves out a portion. The sample carries 150,000 or so clones, approximately 87% recorded once. Sequencing used PBMCs or T cells enriched from blood (not recorded which). These receptor sequences come from a woman aged 45-65 years who had recovered from COVID-19.

A single count supports this clone. The rearrangement uses TRBV19 and TRBJ2-7; tentatively, D is TRBD2 (6 bases). The germline V and J ends were trimmed by 3 bases and 6 bases, with 9 bases remaining between them. CDR3 size: 12 residues. Germline CDR1 and CDR2: LNHDA and SQIVND (reference sequence). The CDR3 sequence: CASSMLGGEQYV. In nucleotides, the CDR3 is TGTGCCAGTAGTATGTTGGGGGGCGAGCAGTACGTC.

This rearrangement joins TRBV9 to TRBJ2-3; D is ambiguous. This CDR3 contains 16 residues. Germline V gene lookup returns CDR1 SGDLS and CDR2 YYNGEE. The V end lost 4 bases, the J end lost 2 bases, and 17 bases lay between the germline ends. The CDR3 coding sequence is TGTGCCAGCAGCCCATCCAAGTTATGGCCCACAGATACGCAGTATTTT. Translating it yields CASSPSKLWPTDTQYF.

The chain recombines TRBV28 with TRBJ1-6; TRBD1 might be the D (5 bases). Between the trimmed V and J ends, which lost 4 bases and 7 bases, there was a span of 11 bases. Germline lookup yields CDR1 MDHEN and CDR2 SYDVKM. This CDR3 contains 14 residues. The CDR3 bases are TGTGCCAGCAGTTCCAGACAGCGAAATTCACCCCTCCACTTT. Translated: CASSSRQRNSPLHF.

This chain connects TRBV28 to TRBJ1-5; D ambiguous. The length of the CDR3 is 12 residues. Per germline, CDR1 MDHEN and CDR2 SYDVKM. V lost 2 bases and J 9 bases, leaving 8 bases between the germline ends. The CDR3 region has the DNA TGTGCCAGCAGTTTAGTCGTCGGGCCCCAGCATTTT. This encodes CASSLVVGPQHF.

V usage is TRBV5-8 and J usage is TRBJ1-4; 7 nucleotides line up with TRBD1. The germline V gene encodes CDR1 SGHTS and CDR2 YDEGEE. V dropped 0 bases and J dropped 0; count of bases not matched to a gene: 8. The CDR3 is 18 residues long. In DNA, the CDR3 is TGTGCCAGCAGCTTGGGGGACGGACAGGTTTCAACTAATGAAAAACTGTTTTTT. Its protein is CASSLGDGQVSTNEKLFF.

This chain connects TRBV7-9 to TRBJ1-1, with TRBD1 matching over 12 bases. Germline loops: CDR1 SEHNR, CDR2 FQNEAQ (reference sequence). The trim removed 4 bases at V and 7 bases at J, leaving 4 bases unmatched. This CDR3 contains 14 residues. The CDR3 here is CASSSGTGGVEAFF. Here the CDR3 DNA reads TGTGCCAGCAGCTCCGGGACAGGGGGCGTTGAAGCTTTCTTT.

In this sample, this clone turned up a few times. V usage is TRBV15 and J usage is TRBJ1-1; 7 bases align to TRBD1. The V segment lost 3 bases and the J segment 7 bases; nucleotides outside the gene matches: 5. This CDR3 contains 13 residues. The germline CDR1 and CDR2 sequences are LNHNV and YYDKDF (reference sequence). The CDR3 DNA follows: TGTGCCACCAGCAGGGAACGACAGGGTGAAGCTTTCTTT. Translating gives CATSRERQGEAFF.

This chain joins TRBV7-3 and TRBJ2-3, with D possibly being TRBD1 (5 bases). CDR3 length equals 16 residues. Germline CDR1 reads SGHTA; CDR2 reads FQGTGA. V was cut by 5 bases and J by 1 base, with 16 bases left in between. The CDR3 reads CASSPHFGARTDTQYF. CDR3 in DNA: TGTGCCAGCAGCCCTCATTTTGGGGCCCGCACAGATACGCAGTATTTT.

This chain joins TRBV30 and TRBJ1-2, with 8 bases that match TRBD1. This CDR3 comprises 14 residues. V lost 0 bases, J lost 4 bases, and 4 bases stayed unmatched. Germline V lookup: CDR1 GTSNPN, CDR2 SVGIG (reference sequence). CDR3 residues: CAWSVGQGGYGYTF. DNA for the CDR3: TGTGCCTGGAGTGTAGGACAGGGTGGCTATGGCTACACCTTC.

The chain recombines TRBV3-1 (or the pseudogene TRBV3-2) with TRBJ1-1; possibly TRBD1 for D (6 bases). Germline-derived CDR1 and CDR2 are LGHDT and YNNKEL (reference sequence). Trimming removed 1 base from V and 4 bases from J, with 13 bases in between. The length of the CDR3 is 15 residues. The chain's CDR3 is CASSQVTRGGTEAFF. CDR3 nucleotides: TGTGCCAGCAGCCAAGTTACTCGAGGGGGCACTGAAGCTTTCTTT.

The chain combines TRBV6-5 with TRBJ2-5; D is uncertain. V was cut by 2 bases and J by 5 bases, with 15 bases left in between. Germline values: CDR1 MNHEY, CDR2 SVGAGI. The CDR3 has 15 amino acids. The CDR3 is CASSYGPHGRETQYF. CDR3 sequence (DNA): TGTGCCAGCAGTTACGGTCCCCATGGCCGTGAGACCCAGTACTTC.

The chain links TRBV28 to TRBJ1-3; no reliable D call. V was cut by 7 bases and J by 4 bases, with 17 bases left in between. The germline CDR1 and CDR2 sequences are MDHEN and SYDVKM. This CDR3 contains 15 residues. The CDR3 bases are TGTGCCAGCAATGCACAGTTGGGCTCGGGAAACACCATATATTTT. As protein: CASNAQLGSGNTIYF.

The genes are TRBV7-2 and TRBJ1-2; tentatively, D is TRBD1 (5 bases). Germline CDR1 is SGHTA and CDR2 is FQGNSA. The CDR3 is 13 amino acids. The V gene lost 0 bases and the J gene lost 7 bases, with 9 bases spanning the gap. CDR3 in DNA: TGTGCCAGCAGCTTAGCTCAGGGAGGTGGCTACACCTTC. It specifies CASSLAQGGGYTF.

This chain joins TRBV3-1 (or the pseudogene TRBV3-2) and TRBJ2-3; the D is unclear. From germline, CDR1 is LGHDT and CDR2 YNNKEL (reference sequence). V was shortened by 1 base and J by 3 bases, with 11 bases between the two germline ends. The CDR3 has 15 amino acids. DNA of the CDR3: TGTGCCAGCAGCCAAGGGCCCCGACTTACAGATACGCAGTATTTT. Protein product: CASSQGPRLTDTQYF.

The V gene is TRBV30, the J gene TRBJ1-3; a possible D gene is TRBD1 (5 bases). The germline V and J ends were trimmed by 4 bases and 7 bases, with 17 bases remaining between them. Germline V gene sequence: CDR1 GTSNPN, CDR2 SVGIG (reference sequence). The CDR3 consists of 14 residues. The CDR3 sequence is CAWTGQGFANTIYF. CDR3 in DNA: TGTGCCTGGACCGGGCAGGGTTTCGCGAACACCATATATTTT.

A single count supports this clone. The CDR3 DNA reads as TGTGCCAGCAGCTTGGCCGGACAGGGGGCTGCAGAGACCCAGTACTTC. Its translation is CASSLAGQGAAETQYF. V and J are TRBV5-4 and TRBJ2-5, with 11 bases matching TRBD1. The germline gives CDR1 SGHNT, CDR2 YYREEE (reference sequence). With 0 bases clipped from V and 4 bases from J, the junction kept 5 bases outside the gene matches. The CDR3 is 16 amino acids.

The chain combines TRBV5-6 with TRBJ2-3, with 11 bases identical to TRBD1. This CDR3 is built from 16 residues. Germline CDR1 reads SGHDT; CDR2 reads YYEEEE. V lost 4 bases, J lost 2 bases, and 6 bases stayed unmatched. CDR3 sequence: CASSLLGQGATDTQYF. The CDR3 region has the DNA TGTGCCAGCAGCCTTCTCGGACAGGGGGCCACAGATACGCAGTATTTT.

V usage is TRBV27 and J usage is TRBJ2-4; 10 bases fit TRBD1. CDR3 length equals 17 residues. V dropped 5 bases and J dropped 3; count of bases not matched to a gene: 10. The germline CDR1 and CDR2 sequences are MNHEY and SMNVEV (reference sequence). CDR3 region: CASSAWRQGAGKNIQYF. As DNA, the CDR3 is TGTGCCAGCAGTGCATGGAGACAGGGGGCTGGCAAAAACATTCAGTACTTC.

This chain's CDR3 is CATSTGLAPGANVLTF. The CDR3 DNA is TGTGCCACTTCGACAGGGCTCGCCCCTGGGGCCAACGTCCTGACTTTC. This chain connects TRBV7-2 to TRBJ2-6; 7 positions agree with TRBD1. The CDR3 has 16 residues. The V gene end was trimmed by 10 bases and the J gene end by 2 bases; junction bases not matched to a gene: 11. CDR1 and CDR2 from the germline V gene are SGHTA and FQGNSA.

By its share, this clone is medium-sized (0.01 to 0.1%). The V and J genes are TRBV4-2 and TRBJ1-1, with D possibly TRBD1 on 5 matching bases. The germline gives CDR1 LGHNA, CDR2 YNFKEQ. Deletions cut 4 bases from V and 1 base from J, with 7 bases between. The CDR3 contains 13 residues. CDR3 residues: CASSPTENTEAFF. The CDR3 DNA reads as TGTGCCAGCAGCCCGACAGAGAACACTGAAGCTTTCTTT.

This clone was counted a few times. The V gene is TRBV3-1 (or the pseudogene TRBV3-2), the J gene TRBJ2-6, with TRBD1 matching 9 bases. Unmatched junction bases numbered 5, after V lost 3 bases and J lost 2 bases. This CDR3 spans 17 amino acids. Per germline, CDR1 LGHDT and CDR2 YNNKEL (reference sequence). The chain's CDR3 is CASSQDRGWTGANVLTF. Here the CDR3 DNA reads TGTGCCAGCAGCCAGGACAGGGGTTGGACTGGGGCCAACGTCCTGACTTTC.

The J gene is TRBJ1-2, the V gene TRBV30, with D uncertain. Between the trimmed V and J ends, which lost 0 bases and 4 bases, there was a span of 15 bases. Germline loops: CDR1 GTSNPN, CDR2 SVGIG (reference sequence). The CDR3 is made up of 15 amino acids. CDR3 coding DNA: TGTGCCTGGAGTGTACTTGACGACAACCCCTATGGCTACACCTTC. Translated: CAWSVLDDNPYGYTF.

This clone was found many times. This chain uses TRBV28 with TRBJ1-1; tentatively, D is TRBD1 (6 bases). The germline V gene has CDR1 MDHEN and CDR2 SYDVKM. Trimming cost V 6 bases and J 6 bases, with 14 bases left between them. The CDR3 spans 13 residues. The CDR3 sequence is CASSPTGSPEAFF. The CDR3 nucleotides read TGTGCCAGCAGCCCTACAGGGTCCCCTGAAGCTTTCTTT.

The V call is TRBV7-9, the J call TRBJ1-6, with D maybe TRBD1 (6 bases). The V and J ends lost 2 bases and 7 bases respectively, with 12 bases between them. This CDR3 region has 15 residues. Germline-derived CDR1 and CDR2 are SEHNR and FQNEAQ (reference sequence). The CDR3 is CASSLPRGGNSPLHF. The CDR3 nucleotides read TGTGCCAGCAGCTTACCGAGGGGGGGGAATTCACCCCTCCACTTT.

This clone came up a few times. The chain has TRBV25-1 and TRBJ1-4; D remains ambiguous. Trimming removed 6 bases at V and 5 bases at J, with 10 bases between. CDR3 size: 13 residues. Germline CDR1 is MGHDK and CDR2 is SYGVNS. This CDR3 reads CASRAGSNEKLFF. CDR3 bases: TGTGCCAGCAGGGCGGGGTCGAATGAAAAACTGTTTTTT.

The chain carries TRBV28 and TRBJ1-6, with D uncertain. Germline values: CDR1 MDHEN, CDR2 SYDVKM. V gave up 8 bases and J gave up 7 bases, with 18 bases separating them. The CDR3 spans 15 residues. The CDR3 region is CASVAGFGGNSPLHF. Written as DNA, the CDR3 is TGTGCCAGCGTGGCGGGGTTTGGTGGAAATTCACCCCTCCACTTT.

Points on this clone: This CDR3 is also generated by other DNA sequences in the sample. This chain links TRBV11-3 with TRBJ2-5; TRBD2 aligns across 8 bases. V shed 5 bases, J shed 5 bases, and the junction held 10 bases outside the gene matches. The germline gives CDR1 SGHNT, CDR2 YENEEA. The CDR3 covers 15 residues. CDR3 DNA sequence: TGTGCCAGCAGCCCCGGGGGGGCTGGGGGGGAGACCCAGTACTTC. The encoded protein is CASSPGGAGGETQYF.

V is TRBV25-1 and J is TRBJ1-1; maybe TRBD1 (5 bases). The CDR3 consists of 15 residues. V was trimmed by 2 bases and J by 4 bases, leaving 14 bases between them. CDR1 and CDR2 (germline): MGHDK, SYGVNS. The DNA for the CDR3 is TGTGCCAGCAGTGAAAGCAGGGAAGCGGGCACTGAAGCTTTCTTT. Its translation is CASSESREAGTEAFF.

This chain connects TRBV12-5 to TRBJ1-6; weak D call: TRBD1 (5 bases). Trimming pared 0 bases from V and 6 bases from J, leaving 18 bases between. Germline CDR1 LGHNT, CDR2 FRNRAP. The CDR3 is 18 residues long. DNA for the CDR3: TGTGCTAGTGGTTTGGTCGTCGTTGGGACTCTCGCTAATTCACCCCTCCACTTT. Its protein is CASGLVVVGTLANSPLHF.

The V call is TRBV5-1, the J call TRBJ1-5; TRBD1 matches 8 bases. The CDR3 consists of 17 residues. V lost 0 bases and J lost 2; bases outside the gene matches: 7. Germline V gene lookup returns CDR1 SGHRS and CDR2 YFSETQ. The CDR3 bases are TGCGCCAGCAGCTTGGGGACAGGGTTTAGAGGCAATCAGCCCCAGCATTTT. Its translation is CASSLGTGFRGNQPQHF.

This clone came up many times. V usage is TRBV15 and J usage is TRBJ1-3; D unresolved. Germline V lookup: CDR1 LNHNV, CDR2 YYDKDF (reference sequence). Trimming removed 1 base at V and 3 bases at J, with 10 bases between. CDR3 length: 15 amino acids. The CDR3 region is CATSRGGVDGNTIYF. The CDR3 DNA sequence: TGTGCCACCAGCAGAGGCGGGGTGGATGGAAACACCATATATTTT.